A selection of T cell receptor beta chains follows, all from one sample in a study of T cells in Graves' hyperthyroidism and ophthalmopathy. TCRdb independently ran MiXCR on the multiplex PCR reads; one entry per CDR3 protein. In the table there are about 760,000 distinct CDR3 sequences, roughly 32% of which are singletons. Input material: blood. These receptors were collected from a woman between 35 and 50 years old with Graves' hyperthyroidism. Both conserved end residues are trimmed from each CDR3.

CDR3aa	j_gene	v_gene
NVWAQGTIEQY	TRBJ2-7	TRBV29-1
ASSLVGRGTGELF	TRBJ2-2	TRBV7-9
ASSLDFRGRRGNTIY	TRBJ1-3	TRBV7-2
AISEWSGGLMAQY	TRBJ2-5	TRBV10-3
SARDFAGNPSYEQY	TRBJ2-7	TRBV20-1
ATSRDGGREQY	TRBJ2-7	TRBV5-4
AISDGNEKLF	TRBJ1-4	TRBV10-3
AISAVLQGDSPLH	TRBJ1-6	TRBV10-3
ASSFQGLNTEAF	TRBJ1-1	TRBV11-2
ASSLVDRAGGYGYT	TRBJ1-2	TRBV7-8
ASSYREDYGYT	TRBJ1-2	TRBV6-6
ASSYRQERQPQH	TRBJ1-5	TRBV12-3/TRBV12-4
ATDDRIGTGELF	TRBJ2-2	TRBV10-3
ASSKWGDTEAF	TRBJ1-1	TRBV19
AISESRGETQY	TRBJ2-5	TRBV10-3
ASSVGRYTEAF	TRBJ1-1	TRBV9
ASSSSGFQPQH	TRBJ1-5	TRBV6-6
ASSLAKGAYQPQH	TRBJ1-5	TRBV7-2
SVERGEAF	TRBJ1-1	TRBV29-1
ASSFTVGGWNSPLH	TRBJ1-6	TRBV12-3/TRBV12-4
ASSYSVREALEAF	TRBJ1-1	TRBV6-2/TRBV6-3
SALSGGLYEQY	TRBJ2-7	TRBV20-1
ASSYGPSRQETQY	TRBJ2-5	TRBV6-2/TRBV6-3
ASSRSGTGGTGELF	TRBJ2-2	TRBV5-1
ASSLAARVTGELF	TRBJ2-2	TRBV5-1
ASSSNQPYEQY	TRBJ2-7	TRBV7-2
ASSSLGHSGYGYT	TRBJ1-2	TRBV6-5
SVGSETGFNEQY	TRBJ2-7	TRBV29-1
SARGFGTYEQY	TRBJ2-7	TRBV20-1
AISRSPSGSPLH	TRBJ1-6	TRBV10-3
ASSLERAYEQY	TRBJ2-7	TRBV7-8
ASSPSDRDDQPQH	TRBJ1-5	TRBV18
AISHEGGRFNYGYT	TRBJ1-2	TRBV10-3
ASSHRLTGGYGYT	TRBJ1-2	TRBV6-5
ASSWGQGADEQY	TRBJ2-7	TRBV11-2
AISPGGRQGQPQH	TRBJ1-5	TRBV10-3
ASSHPRTGSTQY	TRBJ2-7	TRBV6-5
ASSLFTGDTGELF	TRBJ2-2	TRBV9
ASTPRQGSDSYEQY	TRBJ2-7	TRBV10-3
SASGGGIGQPHH	TRBJ1-5	TRBV20-1
ASAKTVNTEAF	TRBJ1-1	TRBV10-3
ASSTTGRNSPLH	TRBJ1-6	TRBV5-6
ASSSRTGTGRVGELF	TRBJ2-2	TRBV7-8
ASRPAATQARETQY	TRBJ2-5	TRBV5-5
SARSDGGPIYGYT	TRBJ1-2	TRBV20-1
SAIREGQPQH	TRBJ1-5	TRBV20-1
ASSVGQSRGGGLETQY	TRBJ2-5	TRBV9
AWGTGSSYEQY	TRBJ2-7	TRBV2
ASSPRAETGELF	TRBJ2-2	TRBV7-3
ASSVGQGMVSSPLH	TRBJ1-6	TRBV9
ASTFGRNFYGYT	TRBJ1-2	TRBV12-3/TRBV12-4
ASSIIGTEAF	TRBJ1-1	TRBV19
ASSQVGGRGTEAF	TRBJ1-1	TRBV4-2
ASKRTGARNTIY	TRBJ1-3	TRBV12-3/TRBV12-4
SAVPPGTGSYEQY	TRBJ2-7	TRBV20-1
ASSSGGLAGYEQY	TRBJ2-7	TRBV5-6
ASSLGRGTRDSYEQY	TRBJ2-7	TRBV11-2